This TCR beta chain appears in the sequencing data of a study of T cell responses to AZD1222 COVID-19 vaccine. Regarding the study as a whole: Repertoire sampling was restricted to post-peak T cell response timepoints. Females made up more of the donors, who were largely white British, and clonal diversity may have come out too low. Spike as a whole was targeted by vaccine-associated CD4 TCRs, dominant at 160-218 and 743-854.

The ends were cut back, 2 bases at V and 0 bases at J, with 8 bases in the middle. The germline CDR1 and CDR2 sequences are GTSNPN and SVGIG (reference sequence). The CDR3 is 14 residues long. Comments on this clone: Its antigen is currently unknown. This sample also contains other DNA sequences that code for the same CDR3.

Sequenced by immunoSEQ multiplex PCR; TCRdb stores in-frame clones only, minus some. This table holds approximately 130,000 clones, about 88% found once. This clonotype was obtained from an adult who received the AZD1222 COVID-19 vaccine. The V and J genes are TRBV30 and TRBJ2-1, with a weak D call TRBD2 (5 bases). The specimen comprised peripheral blood, sampled 28 days after the second AZD1222 dose. The CDR3 DNA reads TGTGCCTGGAGTTTAGGGAGCTCCTACAATGAGCAGTTCTTC. Translating gives CAWSLGSSYNEQFF.